Below, 20 T cell receptor beta chains from the same sample are listed, as sequenced in a study of blood T cell repertoires in COVID-19. Data came from immunoSEQ multiplex PCR; TCRdb stores just in-frame clones and leaves some out. The sample lists around 250,000 clones; approximately 91% were seen once. Sequencing used peripheral blood. The receptors stem from a human donor in a cohort sampled during active COVID-19.

In the case of this clone: Other DNA sequences in the same sample also yield this CDR3. CDR3 nucleotides: TGCGCCAGCAGCTTGTCCGGCTACGAGCAGTACTTC. Translated: CASSLSGYEQYF. This rearrangement joins TRBV5-1 to TRBJ2-7, with D hard to call. The CDR3 is 12 amino acids. The ends were cut back, 1 base at V and 3 bases at J, with 5 bases in the middle. The germline CDR1 and CDR2 sequences are SGHRS and YFSETQ.

This sequence joins TRBV7-8 and TRBJ2-5, with 7 positions matching TRBD1. V trimming: 5 bases; J trimming: 3 bases; junction bases outside the gene matches: 9. Germline CDR1 is SGHVS and CDR2 is FQNEAQ. The CDR3 is 15 residues long. In DNA form, the CDR3 reads TGTGCCAGCAGCAACGTCAGGGGGACGAAAGAGACCCAGTACTTC. This gives the protein CASSNVRGTKETQYF.

The CDR3 loop is CASSYLRGGPISGNTIYF. The CDR3 DNA sequence: TGTGCCAGCAGTTACCTTCGAGGAGGGCCGATCTCTGGAAACACCATATATTTT. This chain links TRBV6-2 or TRBV6-3 with TRBJ1-3, with D unclear. Trimming removed 2 bases at V and 0 bases at J, with 17 bases between. From germline, CDR1 is MNHEY and CDR2 SVGEGT. The CDR3 is 18 residues long.

V usage is TRBV30 and J usage is TRBJ1-5, with TRBD1 matching over 9 bases. The length of the CDR3 is 13 residues. With 5 bases clipped from V and 3 bases from J, the junction kept 2 bases outside the gene matches. Germline V gene lookup returns CDR1 GTSNPN and CDR2 SVGIG (reference sequence). The DNA for the CDR3 is TGTGCCTGGGACAGGGGGGACAATCAGCCCCAGCATTTT. Translating gives CAWDRGDNQPQHF.

The chain links TRBV7-3 to TRBJ2-3, with D possibly TRBD1 on 5 matching bases. V shed 3 bases and J shed 5 bases, with 9 bases lying between them. CDR1 and CDR2 from the germline V gene are SGHTA and FQGTGA. The CDR3 consists of 13 residues. DNA for the CDR3: TGTGCCAGCAGCTTTCTGCAGGGAGATACGCAGTATTTT. Protein: CASSFLQGDTQYF.

The genes are TRBV2 and TRBJ1-1; D is perhaps TRBD1 (5 bases). The CDR3 has 14 amino acids. The germline CDR1 and CDR2 sequences are SNHLY and FYNNEI. Trimming took off 0 bases at V and 8 bases at J, with 13 bases between the two ends. The CDR3 loop is CASSEAAGPGEAFF. The DNA of the CDR3 is TGTGCCAGCAGTGAAGCGGCCGGCCCAGGGGAAGCTTTCTTT.

The chain carries TRBV2 and TRBJ1-2, with TRBD1 matching 10 bases. Unmatched junction bases numbered 15, after V lost 4 bases and J lost 4 bases. The CDR3 consists of 18 residues. From germline, CDR1 is SNHLY and CDR2 FYNNEI. The CDR3 here is CASSGFPETGGEIYGYTF. The CDR3 bases are TGTGCCAGCAGTGGATTTCCAGAGACAGGGGGCGAGATCTATGGCTACACCTTC.

The rearrangement uses TRBV7-2 and TRBJ1-1; possibly TRBD1 for D (5 bases). V shed 5 bases and J shed 10 bases, with 14 bases lying between them. Germline assignment: CDR1 SGHTA and CDR2 FQGNSA. CDR3 size: 12 residues. CDR3 coding DNA: TGTGCCAGCAGCCCCCCGGGAGGGGTAGCTTTCTTT. It codes for CASSPPGGVAFF. Filled out from reference TRBV7-2 and TRBJ1-1, the complete variable domain reads GAGVSQSPSNKVTEKGKDVELRCDPISGHTALYWYRQSLGQGLEFLIYFQGNSAPDKSGLPSDRFSAERTGGSVSTLTIQRTQQEDSAVYLCASSPPGGVAFFGQGTRLTVV.

This chain links TRBV3-1 (or the pseudogene TRBV3-2) with TRBJ1-1; no firm D call. V dropped 1 base and J dropped 3 bases, with 12 bases sitting between them. This CDR3 spans 15 amino acids. CDR1 LGHDT and CDR2 YNNKEL come from the germline V gene (reference sequence). Written as DNA, the CDR3 is TGTGCCAGCAGCCAAGGTGCGGTATGGTACACTGAAGCTTTCTTT. Translation gives CASSQGAVWYTEAFF.

The chain employs TRBV2 and TRBJ2-1; D might be TRBD1 (5 bases). Trimming shortened V by 7 bases and J by 0 bases, and 10 bases separated the two germline ends. In germline, CDR1 is SNHLY, CDR2 FYNNEI. CDR3 size: 14 residues. The DNA of the CDR3 is TGTGCCAGCATAGGGGCAGTCTCCTACAATGAGCAGTTCTTC. Its translation is CASIGAVSYNEQFF. The full variable domain, completed using reference TRBV2 and TRBJ2-1, is EPEVTQTPSHQVTQMGQEVILRCVPISNHLYFYWYRQILGQKVEFLVSFYNNEISEKSEIFDDQFSVERPDGSNFTLKIRSTKLEDSAMYFCASIGAVSYNEQFFGPGTRLTVL.

J is TRBJ2-3 and V is TRBV19; 8 bases line up with TRBD1. V lost 5 bases and J lost 5; bases outside the gene matches: 6. In germline, CDR1 is LNHDA, CDR2 SQIVND (reference sequence). The CDR3 has 14 residues. DNA for the CDR3: TGTGCCAGTAGTCAGCAGGGGGCGGGAGATACGCAGTATTTT. It translates to CASSQQGAGDTQYF.

The V and J genes are TRBV10-2 and TRBJ2-7, with 8 nucleotides matching TRBD1. CDR1 and CDR2 from the germline V gene are WSHSY and SAAADI. This CDR3 comprises 15 residues. V dropped 6 bases and J dropped 5; count of bases not matched to a gene: 12. CDR3 bases: TGCGCCAGCAGCGAGACAGGGGATGGCGTGGACGAGCAGTACTTC. Translation gives CASSETGDGVDEQYF.

A single count supports this clone. The chain has TRBV3-1 (or the pseudogene TRBV3-2) and TRBJ1-3; D might be TRBD1 (5 bases). Germline V gene lookup returns CDR1 LGHDT and CDR2 YNNKEL (reference sequence). The V end lost 4 bases, the J end lost 1 base, and 11 bases lay between the germline ends. The CDR3 extends over 15 amino acids. CDR3 nucleotides: TGTGCCAGCAGCCTAACGGGGGATTCTGGAAACACCATATATTTT. This translates into CASSLTGDSGNTIYF.

The rearrangement uses TRBV28 and TRBJ2-7; the D gene is possibly TRBD2 (5 bases). The CDR3 consists of 14 residues. CDR1 is MDHEN and CDR2 is SYDVKM in the germline V gene. With 5 bases removed from V and 6 bases from J, the gap between germline ends came to 17 bases. DNA for the CDR3: TGTGCCAGCAGTCCGTACACCCTTACTAGCGAGCAGTACTTC. As protein: CASSPYTLTSEQYF. The whole variable domain, filled in from reference TRBV28 and TRBJ2-7, reads DVKVTQSSRYLVKRTGEKVFLECVQDMDHENMFWYRQDPGLGLRLIYFSYDVKMKEKGDIPEGYSVSREKKERFSLILESASTNQTSMYLCASSPYTLTSEQYFGPGTRLTVT.

The chain has TRBV5-4 and TRBJ2-1, with D possibly being TRBD1 (5 bases). The V end lost 3 bases, the J end lost 6 bases, and 13 bases lay between the germline ends. Germline CDR1 reads SGHNT; CDR2 reads YYREEE (reference sequence). The CDR3 has 14 amino acids. The chain's CDR3 is CASSSKTDSNEQFF. In DNA, the CDR3 is TGTGCCAGCAGCTCGAAGACAGATTCCAATGAGCAGTTCTTC.

The V and J genes are TRBV5-4 and TRBJ2-7; TRBD1 aligns across 9 bases. This CDR3 region has 16 residues. Germline assignment: CDR1 SGHNT and CDR2 YYREEE (reference sequence). J gave up 3 bases and V 2 bases, and 9 bases lay outside the gene matches. CDR3 sequence: CASSLQPGQGFYEQYF. CDR3 in DNA: TGTGCCAGCAGCTTACAACCGGGACAGGGATTCTACGAGCAGTACTTC.

The CDR3 bases are TGCGCCAGCAGCCAAGATTCGGCGGGACGCACAGATACGCAGTATTTT. This codes for CASSQDSAGRTDTQYF. The chain employs TRBV4-1 and TRBJ2-3, with D possibly TRBD2 on 6 matching bases. The CDR3 covers 16 residues. The germline V and J ends were trimmed by 0 bases and 1 base, with 11 bases remaining between them. Germline V lookup: CDR1 MGHRA, CDR2 YSYEKL.

On this clone: Different DNA sequences within this sample yield the same CDR3. The chain links TRBV28 to TRBJ2-7; the match to TRBD2 covers 11 bases. The germline V gene has CDR1 MDHEN and CDR2 SYDVKM. This CDR3 spans 15 amino acids. Trimming at V came to 5 bases and at J to 1 base, leaving 4 bases not matched to a gene. The CDR3 reads CASSPTSGGSYEQYF. CDR3 nucleotide sequence: TGTGCCAGCAGTCCTACTAGCGGGGGTTCCTACGAGCAGTACTTC. Together with reference TRBV28 and TRBJ2-7, the CDR3 gives the full variable domain: DVKVTQSSRYLVKRTGEKVFLECVQDMDHENMFWYRQDPGLGLRLIYFSYDVKMKEKGDIPEGYSVSREKKERFSLILESASTNQTSMYLCASSPTSGGSYEQYFGPGTRLTVT.

In the case of this clone: Other DNA sequences from this sample encode an identical CDR3 as well. V is TRBV12-3 or TRBV12-4 and J is TRBJ2-7, with D perhaps matching TRBD1 (5 bases). Between the trimmed V and J ends, which lost 6 bases and 2 bases, there was a span of 11 bases. The CDR3 sequence is 13 residues long. CDR3 sequence: CASSLQGPYEQYF. CDR3 DNA sequence: TGTGCCAGCAGCCTGCAGGGCCCCTACGAGCAGTACTTC.

This sequence joins TRBV4-3 and TRBJ1-6; D perhaps matches TRBD1 (5 bases). Trimming left V 2 bases short and J 7 bases short, with 18 bases between. In germline, CDR1 is LGHNA, CDR2 YSLEER. The CDR3 sequence is 17 residues long. DNA for the CDR3: TGCGCCAGCAGCCAATTAGGGTTGGGAGGGGCCAATTCACCCCTCCACTTT. It specifies CASSQLGLGGANSPLHF.